The sequence of this T cell receptor beta chain was determined in a study of tumor-infiltrating lymphocytes in primary liver carcinoma. The wider study: These were node-negative, non-metastatic T1-T3 tumors of roughly 4 to 10 cm.

Co-extraction of RNA and DNA was performed on about 18-30 mg of unsorted bulk tissue. With a constant-region primer, TCR beta cDNA was made from approximately 450 ng of total RNA. Nested multiplex PCR, run for three rounds with slightly modified ARM-PCR, yielded TCR beta libraries. MiXCR was run by TCRdb on the multiplex PCR reads, yielding one entry per CDR3 protein. The sample has 100,000 or so distinct CDR3 sequences, around 83% seen once. This sequence was found in a middle-aged man with primary liver carcinoma and hepatitis B virus infection. Sequencing used liver tumor tissue from sampling region 3. Subset of the sample: tumor region T3, left-lateral pole.

CDR3 DNA sequence: TGTGCCAGCAGTTCCGCCGGGGTTGAAGAGATCCAATACTTC. It yields the protein CASSSAGVEEIQYF. V and J are TRBV12-3 or TRBV12-4 and TRBJ2-5; TRBD2 is a possible D gene (5 bases). V lost 4 bases and J 14 bases, leaving 23 bases between the germline ends. This CDR3 has 14 amino acids.